These T cell receptor beta chains were read from a single sample in a study of cytomegalovirus exposure and HLA in healthy donors. Assay: immunoSEQ multiplex PCR; the TCRdb copy retains only in-frame clones and omits some. The sample shows some 150,000 clones, around 89% of them seen only once. Material for sequencing was PBMCs. The receptors were gathered from a man between 18 and 35 years old in good health and CMV-seronegative. The CDR3 runs from the conserved cysteine through the conserved F or W. A D gene is named only where the DNA matches it firmly.

v_call	cdr3_length	j_call	d_call	cdr3_aa	cdr3_nt
TRBV13	13	TRBJ1-1	TRBD1	CASSLVRGQGGFF	TGTGCCAGCAGCTTAGTTCGGGGACAGGGTGGGTTTTTT
TRBV5-6	14	TRBJ2-3	.	CASSQGLPTDTQYF	TGTGCCAGCAGTCAGGGGCTCCCAACCGATACGCAGTATTTT
TRBV30	12	TRBJ2-1	TRBD2	CAWGGGDNEQFF	TGTGCCTGGGGGGGAGGGGACAATGAGCAGTTCTTC
TRBV28	13	TRBJ2-5	.	CASGPAGQETQYF	TGTGCCAGCGGGCCGGCAGGTCAAGAGACCCAGTACTTC
TRBV6-6	15	TRBJ1-2	TRBD1	CASSPGTGHESGYTF	TGTGCCAGCAGTCCCGGGACAGGGCACGAGTCCGGCTACACCTTC
TRBV18	14	TRBJ2-7	TRBD2	CASTGGLAAYEQYF	TGTGCCAGCACGGGGGGACTAGCGGCCTACGAGCAGTACTTC
TRBV28	15	TRBJ2-7	.	CASRNTARGSYEQYF	TGTGCCAGCAGAAACACCGCTCGGGGTTCCTACGAGCAGTACTTC
TRBV28	13	TRBJ1-5	TRBD1	CASKSGGSQPQHF	TGTGCCAGCAAATCAGGGGGCTCCCAGCCCCAGCATTTT
TRBV4-2	15	TRBJ1-2	.	CASSQDHGESYGYTF	TGTGCCAGCAGCCAAGATCATGGGGAGAGCTATGGCTACACCTTC
TRBV28	18	TRBJ1-6	.	CASSPPEGRHSYNSPLHF	TGTGCCAGCAGTCCCCCCGAGGGCAGGCACTCCTATAATTCACCCCTCCACTTT